This section outlines one TCR beta chain sequence together with its context. Its antigen remains unidentified. The data were taken from a study of vaccination effects on CD4 cells after COVID-19. Study at large: Vaccine administered to participants consisted of two doses of either BNT162b2 or mRNA-1273. Study-wide results and limits: Cross-reactivity with common cold coronaviruses was shown by only 1 of 255 vaccine-induced clones in healthy vaccinees.

ViraFEST used viral peptide pools to expand antigen-specific CD4+ T cells before sequencing. Following an approximately 9-day culture, CD4+ T cells were purified. Among the vaccine recipients, none had a prior SARS-CoV-2 infection, and nucleocapsid antibodies were negative. Peptides at roughly 10 ug/ml and IL-2 at about 9.3 IU/ml were added to roughly 2 million PBMC per well. This CDR3 has 15 amino acids. In germline, CDR1 is MNHEY, CDR2 SVGAGI. Deletions cut 0 bases from V and 1 base from J, with 9 bases between. Assay: immunoSEQ multiplex PCR; the TCRdb copy retains only in-frame clones and omits some. The data show around 45,000 clones, with around three quarters seen just once and roughly a tenth held by the top ten.

V usage is TRBV6-5 and J usage is TRBJ1-1; TRBD1 might be the D (6 bases). The material was CD4+ T cells from PBMCs cultured with SARS-CoV-2 spike peptides, obtained before COVID-19 vaccination. The TCR sequence derives from a human donor who received a COVID-19 vaccine. The CDR3 loop reads CASSYSGGANTEAFF. The CDR3 coding sequence is TGTGCCAGCAGTTACTCTGGGGGGGCGAACACTGAAGCTTTCTTT.